The 9 T cell receptor beta chains given below trace back to one sample, sequenced in a study of human T cells and chemical hapten exposure. TCRdb fed the RACE reads into MiXCR, producing one record per CDR3 protein. This sample has about 74,000 distinct CDR3 sequences, with around 13% found just once. Time point given: pre-sensitization, week 0. Treatment noted: therapeutic diphenylcyclopropenone sensitization with weekly scalp DPC. Sequencing was performed on whole blood, taken in connection with sensitization to the hapten diphenylcyclopropenone (DPC). The receptors shown here come from a woman aged 50 to 60 with alopecia areata. Some clones in this sample may be carry-over from other donors' samples.

The CDR3 DNA is TGCGCCAGCAGTTCCCAGGGAGGTGAGCAGTTCTTC. Its translation is CASSSQGGEQFF. J is TRBJ2-1 and V is TRBV5-1; perhaps TRBD2 as D (6 bases). Germline CDR1 is SGHRS and CDR2 is YFSETQ. V lost 5 bases and J lost 9, with 12 bases in between. The CDR3 length is 12 residues.

A few counts support this clonotype. This rearrangement joins TRBV5-1 to TRBJ2-3, with TRBD2 matching over 8 bases. Looked up from germline, CDR1 is SGHRS and CDR2 is YFSETQ. J was trimmed by 4 bases and V by 3 bases; bases with no gene match: 10. This CDR3 region has 16 residues. The CDR3 coding sequence is TGCGCCAGCAGCTCCGGAACTAGCGGATCTCCAGATACGCAGTATTTT. Its translation: CASSSGTSGSPDTQYF.

In its sample, this clonotype was seen a few times. The CDR3, as DNA: TGTGCCAGCAGCGAGGGCTTTGAGACCCAGTACTTC. Its protein product is CASSEGFETQYF. The V gene is TRBV9, the J gene TRBJ2-5; D gene unclear. This CDR3 spans 12 amino acids. The germline V gene has CDR1 SGDLS and CDR2 YYNGEE. Trimming took 3 bases from V and 5 from J, leaving 8 bases between them.

The V gene is TRBV20-1, the J gene TRBJ2-1; possible D gene TRBD2, 5 bases. Germline values: CDR1 DFQATT, CDR2 SNEGSKA (reference sequence). This CDR3 contains 15 residues. V lost 1 base, J lost 3 bases, and 13 bases lay in between. The CDR3 here is CSARGLTGFYNEQFF. The CDR3 region has the DNA TGCAGTGCTAGAGGCTTGACGGGATTCTACAATGAGCAGTTCTTC.

This clonotype was counted only a few times. The chain links TRBV6-5 to TRBJ1-2; 9 bases are a match to TRBD1. The CDR3 extends over 16 amino acids. V was clipped by 6 bases and J by 4 bases; unmatched bases: 12. Germline CDR1 is MNHEY and CDR2 is SVGAGI. Here the CDR3 DNA reads TGTGCCAGCAGCCCTGTAACCGGGACAGGGATCTATGGCTACACCTTC. Translating it yields CASSPVTGTGIYGYTF.

This chain joins TRBV7-9 and TRBJ2-3; 10 nucleotides align to TRBD2. The CDR3 has 16 residues. Germline V gene sequence: CDR1 SEHNR, CDR2 FQNEAQ (reference sequence). After removal of 5 bases from V and 1 base from J, the junction contained 6 bases not matched to a gene. For the CDR3, the DNA is TGTGCCAGCAGCCCCCCCCTAGCGGGAGGCACAGATACGCAGTATTTT. This translates into CASSPPLAGGTDTQYF.

The chain uses TRBV5-1 and TRBJ2-1; 7 bases match TRBD2. V lost 4 bases to trimming and J lost 2 bases; unmatched junction nucleotides: 3. The CDR3 length is 14 residues. Germline V gives CDR1 SGHRS, CDR2 YFSETQ. This CDR3 is CASSAGDAYNEQFF. CDR3 DNA sequence: TGCGCCAGCAGCGCGGGGGACGCCTACAATGAGCAGTTCTTC.

The table lists this clonotype with a few counts. The CDR3 loop is CASSPGGGLVNEQFF. The CDR3 coding sequence is TGTGCCAGCAGCCCTGGGGGAGGACTGGTCAATGAGCAGTTCTTC. The gene calls are TRBV5-4 and TRBJ2-1; possibly TRBD2 for D (6 bases). With 4 bases removed from V and 6 bases from J, the gap between germline ends came to 17 bases. This CDR3 has 15 residues. CDR1 and CDR2 (germline): SGHNT, YYREEE (reference sequence).

V usage is TRBV7-9 and J usage is TRBJ2-3; D gene ambiguous. This CDR3 has 15 residues. The germline gives CDR1 SEHNR, CDR2 FQNEAQ (reference sequence). The ends were cut back, 1 base at V and 3 bases at J, with 11 bases in the middle. CDR3 region: CASSLDGRHTDTQYF. For the CDR3, the DNA is TGTGCCAGCAGCTTAGACGGCAGACATACAGATACGCAGTATTTT.